This record looks at one TCR beta chain sequence and its context. This sample was included in a study of blood T cell repertoires in COVID-19. The overall study: From the United States, Italy and Spain came samples of acute and convalescent COVID-19. Sources were T cells, B-cell-depleted T cells, or PBMCs; the material itself was cDNA or gDNA.

In the authors' methods: Using reference gene primer amplification, nucleated cell counts were estimated. Produced via immunoSEQ multiplex PCR; TCRdb's table is partial and in-frame only. The DNA gave D and trimming, while V, J and clone size come from that table. Of 35,000 to 45,000 clones in the sample, over 70% were seen once. CDR1 is SNHLY and CDR2 is FYNNEI in the germline V gene. V was shortened by 7 bases and J by 2 bases, with 10 bases between the two germline ends. The CDR3 extends over 13 amino acids. The rearrangement uses TRBV2 and TRBJ2-3; a weak D match, TRBD2 (6 bases). The receptor's source is a human donor in a cohort sampled during active COVID-19. The specimen sequenced was peripheral blood. The CDR3 region has the DNA TGTGCCAGCAATCTAGCGTCCACAGATACGCAGTATTTT. Protein: CASNLASTDTQYF.